These T cell receptor beta chains were read from a single sample in a study of cytotoxic CD8 clonotypes in ibrutinib-treated CLL. Profiled with immunoSEQ multiplex PCR; TCRdb holds only in-frame clones, not every one. The repertoire holds about 310,000 clones, with 70% to 80% as singletons. The starting material was PBMCs, obtained before ibrutinib treatment. The origin of the receptors is a human donor with chronic lymphocytic leukemia. CDR3s include the opening cysteine and the closing phenylalanine or tryptophan. D genes are given only for firm matches. Expanded clones get a size class; other rows say once, few or many, or leave the size out.

NA,TRBV28,15,TRBJ1-4,once,CASSEQELGNEKLFF,TGTGCCAGCAGTGAACAGGAGTTAGGAAATGAAAAACTGTTTTTT
TRBD2,TRBV11-3,16,TRBJ2-7,few,CASSLVRGRVRNEQYF,TGTGCCAGCAGCTTAGTACGCGGGAGAGTCCGGAACGAGCAGTACTTC
NA,TRBV19,13,TRBJ1-1,NA,CASSMWGDTEAFF,TGTGCCAGTAGTATGTGGGGGGACACTGAAGCTTTCTTT
TRBD2,TRBV9,16,TRBJ2-7,NA,CASSGSLAGGPYEQYF,TGTGCCAGCAGCGGATCTCTAGCGGGAGGACCCTACGAGCAGTACTTC
TRBD2,TRBV27,15,TRBJ2-1,NA,CASSQPGLAYNEQFF,TGTGCCAGCAGTCAACCGGGACTAGCCTACAATGAGCAGTTCTTC
NA,TRBV7-3,12,TRBJ2-1,few,CASSALGGEQFF,TGTGCCAGCAGCGCACTAGGGGGTGAGCAGTTCTTC
NA,TRBV27,14,TRBJ2-2,once,CATSPGGRTGELFF,TGTGCCACCTCTCCCGGCGGGCGGACCGGGGAGCTGTTTTTT
TRBD1,TRBV7-8,13,TRBJ2-7,once,CASSPGQRYEQYF,TGTGCCAGCAGCCCGGGACAGCGGTACGAGCAGTACTTC
TRBD1,TRBV19,14,TRBJ1-2,NA,CASTPGQGAYGYTF,TGTGCCAGTACTCCGGGACAGGGGGCTTATGGCTACACCTTC
TRBD1,TRBV28,16,TRBJ1-4,NA,CASSSDHRGRSEKLFF,TGTGCCAGCAGTTCAGACCACAGGGGGCGAAGTGAAAAACTGTTTTTT
NA,TRBV2,15,TRBJ2-2,NA,CASSVGPGNTGELFF,TGTGCCAGCAGTGTAGGCCCTGGGAACACCGGGGAGCTGTTTTTT
NA,TRBV27,16,TRBJ2-7,NA,CASSLSAVVGSYEQYF,TGTGCCAGCAGTTTAAGCGCCGTGGTGGGCTCCTACGAGCAGTACTTC
TRBD1,TRBV7-7,14,TRBJ2-2,NA,CASSPGQGTGELFF,TGTGCCAGCAGCCCCGGACAGGGCACCGGGGAGCTGTTTTTT
TRBD1,TRBV7-8,18,TRBJ1-5,NA,CASSPDRAAQLSNQPQHF,TGTGCCAGCAGCCCGGACAGGGCCGCCCAGCTTAGCAATCAGCCCCAGCATTTT
TRBD1,TRBV30,16,TRBJ1-2,NA,CASADRTKSANYGYTF,TGTGCCTCTGCGGACAGGACAAAATCAGCTAACTATGGCTACACCTTC
NA,TRBV30,11,TRBJ1-1,NA,CAWSAGFEAFF,TGTGCCTGGAGTGCCGGGTTTGAAGCTTTCTTT
TRBD1,TRBV9,14,TRBJ2-1,NA,CASEETGVYNEQFF,TGTGCCAGCGAAGAGACAGGGGTATACAATGAGCAGTTCTTC
NA,TRBV27,16,TRBJ2-2,few,CASSSNPLDRPGELFF,TGTGCCAGCAGTTCAAACCCCTTGGACCGTCCCGGGGAGCTGTTTTTT
NA,TRBV7-2,14,TRBJ2-7,NA,CASSLVAGMGEQYF,TGTGCCAGCAGCTTAGTTGCGGGCATGGGGGAGCAGTACTTC
NA,TRBV7-2,11,TRBJ2-2,few,CASSPPGELFF,TGTGCCAGCAGCCCCCCCGGGGAGCTGTTTTTT
NA,TRBV20-1,11,TRBJ2-1,few,CSASPGVEQFF,TGCAGTGCTAGCCCCGGGGTTGAGCAGTTCTTC
TRBD2,TRBV9,16,TRBJ2-1,once,CASSKIAGGRYNEQFF,TGTGCCAGCAGCAAGATAGCGGGAGGCAGATACAATGAGCAGTTCTTC
TRBD1,TRBV30,13,TRBJ1-1,NA,CAWNRGLGTEAFF,TGTGCCTGGAACAGGGGATTGGGGACTGAAGCTTTCTTT
NA,TRBV7-2,14,TRBJ2-5,once,CASSLGASLGTQYF,TGTGCCAGCAGCTTGGGCGCTAGCTTGGGGACCCAGTACTTC
NA,TRBV6-5,15,TRBJ1-1,NA,CASSNGRRRNTEAFF,TGTGCCAGCAGTAACGGACGGAGGAGGAACACTGAAGCTTTCTTT
TRBD2,TRBV7-2,13,TRBJ2-7,NA,CASSAGLATEQYF,TGTGCCAGCTCGGCAGGACTAGCGACCGAGCAGTACTTC
TRBD2,TRBV19,13,TRBJ2-5,NA,CASRRAGVETQYF,TGTGCCAGTAGACGGGCGGGAGTAGAGACCCAGTACTTC
NA,TRBV19,14,TRBJ1-1,NA,CASTGPDRYTEAFF,TGTGCCAGTACCGGACCCGACAGATACACTGAAGCTTTCTTT
NA,TRBV7-6,16,TRBJ2-5,NA,CASSLELGLLQETQYF,TGTGCCAGCAGCTTAGAACTGGGACTCCTCCAAGAGACCCAGTACTTC
TRBD1,TRBV15,12,TRBJ1-1,NA,CATLGDREGAFF,TGTGCCACCTTGGGGGACAGGGAGGGAGCTTTCTTT
TRBD2,TRBV29-1,14,TRBJ2-3,NA,CSVETSGVPDTQYF,TGCAGCGTTGAAACTAGCGGGGTCCCAGATACGCAGTATTTT
NA,TRBV2,13,TRBJ1-2,NA,CASSVRGNYGYTF,TGTGCCAGCAGTGTGCGGGGGAACTATGGCTACACCTTC
TRBD2,TRBV27,16,TRBJ2-3,once,CASSPLAGGSTDTQYF,TGTGCCAGCAGTCCATTAGCGGGAGGGAGCACAGATACGCAGTATTTT
NA,TRBV20-1,11,TRBJ1-1,NA,CSAEGKTEAFF,TGCAGTGCCGAGGGGAAAACTGAAGCTTTCTTT
TRBD1,TRBV18,13,TRBJ1-2,NA,CASSRTGNYGYTF,TGTGCCAGCTCTCGGACAGGGAACTATGGCTACACCTTC